Presented here are 22 T cell receptor beta chains from one specimen sequenced in a study of T cell changes during pregnancy in multiple sclerosis. The data were produced by immunoSEQ multiplex PCR, yet TCRdb's version contains in-frame clones alone and is incomplete. The sample gives about 120,000 clones, roughly 92% of which show up once; 6.2% is in the top ten. The sequencing used peripheral blood, collected before pregnancy. The receptors stem from a female donor with multiple sclerosis, enrolled in a pregnancy study.

This sequence joins TRBV6-5 and TRBJ2-7, with unresolved D. Germline lookup yields CDR1 MNHEY and CDR2 SVGAGI. The CDR3 loop spans 12 amino acids. Trimming shortened V by 8 bases and J by 2 bases, and 10 bases separated the two germline ends. CDR3 sequence (DNA): TGTGCCAGCGGCTCCCCACCCTACGAGCAGTACTTC. This gives the protein CASGSPPYEQYF.

This chain connects TRBV28 to TRBJ2-7; the D gene is possibly TRBD1 (6 bases). This CDR3 comprises 15 residues. V lost 7 bases, J lost 2 bases, and 18 bases lay in between. Germline lookup yields CDR1 MDHEN and CDR2 SYDVKM. CDR3 region: CASTSLTGPTYEQYF. As DNA, the CDR3 is TGTGCCAGCACCTCCTTGACAGGACCTACCTACGAGCAGTACTTC.

The CDR3 DNA is TGTGCCAGCTCTGGGGACTCCCGCACAGATACGCAGTATTTT. Its translation is CASSGDSRTDTQYF. This chain links TRBV28 with TRBJ2-3; maybe TRBD2 (6 bases). Germline CDR1 reads MDHEN; CDR2 reads SYDVKM. CDR3 length: 14 residues. V was shortened by 8 bases and J by 1 base, with 13 bases between the two germline ends.

The genes are TRBV9 and TRBJ2-2; possibly TRBD2 for D (5 bases). Germline-derived CDR1 and CDR2 are SGDLS and YYNGEE. Trimming removed 9 bases at V and 5 bases at J, with 14 bases between. This CDR3 has 13 residues. This CDR3 reads CATSEGSTGELFF. The CDR3 nucleotides are TGTGCCACATCCGAGGGTTCAACCGGGGAGCTGTTTTTT.

The gene calls are TRBV6-1 and TRBJ2-7; TRBD1 matches 8 bases. V shed 4 bases and J 0 bases; nucleotides not matched to a gene: 14. CDR1 is MNHNS and CDR2 is SASEGT in the germline V gene. The CDR3 is 18 amino acids. The CDR3, as DNA: TGTGCCAGCAGTGTAGGCAGGGGGCCCCTCTCCAGCTCCTACGAGCAGTACTTC. Amino acid sequence: CASSVGRGPLSSSYEQYF.

This chain connects TRBV30 to TRBJ1-1, with 9 positions matching TRBD1. Trimming took 3 bases from V and 4 from J; bases not matched to a gene: 6. Germline loops: CDR1 GTSNPN, CDR2 SVGIG (reference sequence). There are 14 residues in the CDR3. The chain's CDR3 is CAWRKGTGSTEAFF. DNA of the CDR3: TGTGCCTGGAGAAAAGGGACAGGGAGCACTGAAGCTTTCTTT.

The chain is built from TRBV6-1 and TRBJ2-3, with 10 bases lining up with TRBD2. Germline V gene lookup returns CDR1 MNHNS and CDR2 SASEGT. This CDR3 region has 16 residues. After removal of 0 bases from V and 5 bases from J, the junction contained 5 bases not matched to a gene. CDR3 in amino acids: CASSEAVLAGEDTQYF. Here the CDR3 DNA reads TGTGCCAGCAGTGAAGCTGTCCTAGCGGGAGAAGATACGCAGTATTTT.

The V gene is TRBV5-4, the J gene TRBJ2-7, with D perhaps matching TRBD2 (5 bases). CDR3 length equals 15 residues. V lost 0 bases, J lost 0 bases, and 10 bases lay in between. In germline, CDR1 is SGHNT, CDR2 YYREEE (reference sequence). In nucleotides, the CDR3 is TGTGCCAGCAGCTTGGGAGGAGGCCCCTCCTACGAGCAGTACTTC. Translating it yields CASSLGGGPSYEQYF.

CDR3 protein: CASSLGGPYEQYF. DNA of the CDR3: TGTGCCAGCAGTTTAGGGGGCCCCTACGAGCAGTACTTC. This chain uses TRBV27 with TRBJ2-7, with D tentatively TRBD1 (6 bases). The CDR3 has 13 residues. V lost 2 bases to trimming and J lost 2 bases, with 7 bases between them. The germline V gene has CDR1 MNHEY and CDR2 SMNVEV (reference sequence).

V and J are TRBV27 and TRBJ2-2, with 8 bases aligning to TRBD2. The V gene end was trimmed by 5 bases and the J gene end by 4 bases; junction bases not matched to a gene: 9. The CDR3 contains 16 residues. Germline V gives CDR1 MNHEY, CDR2 SMNVEV (reference sequence). In nucleotides, the CDR3 is TGTGCCAGCAGTACCACTACGGCGGGGGGCACCGGGGAGCTGTTTTTT. It specifies CASSTTTAGGTGELFF.

CDR3 coding DNA: TGTGCCAGCAGCGAGGGACACAAGAATCAGCCCCAGCATTTT. It is translated as CASSEGHKNQPQHF. The chain links TRBV9 to TRBJ1-5; D might be TRBD1 (6 bases). Between the trimmed V and J ends, which lost 3 bases and 4 bases, there was a span of 11 bases. Germline V lookup: CDR1 SGDLS, CDR2 YYNGEE. The CDR3 has 14 residues.

V is TRBV27 and J is TRBJ2-3; a weak D match, TRBD1 (6 bases). From germline, CDR1 is MNHEY and CDR2 SMNVEV (reference sequence). Trimming removed 6 bases at V and 2 bases at J, with 15 bases between. The CDR3 sequence is 15 residues long. Here the CDR3 reads CASSRKDRTTDTQYF. CDR3 nucleotide sequence: TGTGCCAGCAGCCGAAAAGACAGGACCACAGATACGCAGTATTTT.

The chain couples TRBV2 to TRBJ2-1, with D uncertain. Trimming left V 7 bases short and J 0 bases short, with 13 bases between. Germline CDR1 and CDR2: SNHLY and FYNNEI. The CDR3 extends over 15 amino acids. The CDR3 DNA reads as TGTGCCAGCACCCCGTCTTTGCGCTCCTACAATGAGCAGTTCTTC. Its translation: CASTPSLRSYNEQFF.

V is TRBV29-1 and J is TRBJ1-2, with D perhaps matching TRBD1 (5 bases). The CDR3 runs to 14 residues. Trimming shortened V by 8 bases and J by 2 bases, and 18 bases separated the two germline ends. Germline V gene lookup returns CDR1 SQVTM and CDR2 ANQGSEA. The CDR3 reads CSSGGAAGNYGYTF. The CDR3, as DNA: TGCAGCTCGGGCGGGGCAGCGGGGAACTATGGCTACACCTTC.

The chain employs TRBV6-5 and TRBJ1-3; D is perhaps TRBD1 (5 bases). Germline CDR1 MNHEY, CDR2 SVGAGI. The V end lost 6 bases, the J end lost 0 bases, and 12 bases lay between the germline ends. The CDR3 runs 15 residues. The CDR3: CASSSTGLSGNTIYF. Written as DNA, the CDR3 is TGTGCCAGCAGCAGCACAGGCCTCTCTGGAAACACCATATATTTT.

This clone was observed a handful of times. J is TRBJ2-3 and V is TRBV6-6, with TRBD2 identical over 10 bases. V was clipped by 7 bases and J by 2 bases; unmatched bases: 6. This CDR3 has 15 amino acids. The V gene's germline CDR1 is MNHNY and CDR2 SVGAGI (reference sequence). CDR3 nucleotide sequence: TGTGCCAGCACCTACGGACTAGCGGCCACAGATACGCAGTATTTT. Protein sequence: CASTYGLAATDTQYF.

The chain couples TRBV6-1 to TRBJ1-1; TRBD1 matches at 9 bases. CDR3 length equals 14 residues. The junction had 11 bases not matched to a gene; V was cut back by 4 bases and J by 11 bases. Germline CDR1 and CDR2: MNHNS and SASEGT. CDR3 loop: CASSALPGQGDAFF. DNA of the CDR3: TGTGCCAGCAGTGCTCTCCCGGGACAGGGAGACGCTTTCTTT.

Written as DNA, the CDR3 is TGCGCCAGCATTTCGACAGGGGAAGTTACCTACGAGCAGTACTTC. Its translation is CASISTGEVTYEQYF. The chain employs TRBV10-1 and TRBJ2-7; 8 bases map to TRBD1. Per germline, CDR1 WNHNN and CDR2 SYGVQD (reference sequence). V shed 7 bases, J shed 2 bases, and the junction held 10 bases outside the gene matches. This CDR3 is 15 amino acids long.

The rearrangement joins TRBV6-1 to TRBJ2-1; 9 nucleotides agree with TRBD2. The CDR3 covers 14 residues. V was clipped by 11 bases and J by 5 bases; unmatched bases: 10. Germline V lookup: CDR1 MNHNS, CDR2 SASEGT. The CDR3 loop reads CAGRDSGSDNEQFF. CDR3 nucleotide sequence: TGTGCCGGGCGAGATAGCGGGAGCGACAATGAGCAGTTCTTC.

This clone has only a few counts. The rearrangement joins TRBV30 to TRBJ1-2; D may be TRBD1 (6 bases). This CDR3 spans 11 amino acids. Germline assignment: CDR1 GTSNPN and CDR2 SVGIG (reference sequence). V lost 6 bases and J 7 bases, leaving 12 bases between the germline ends. The CDR3 DNA reads TGTGCCTGCAGCCCAGGGGCTGGCTACACCTTC. This translates into CACSPGAGYTF.

The chain joins TRBV28 to TRBJ2-7, with no clear D. Germline values: CDR1 MDHEN, CDR2 SYDVKM. V was cut by 3 bases and J by 0 bases, with 18 bases left in between. The CDR3 spans 17 residues. The CDR3 DNA is TGTGCCAGCAGTTTGGAAGTTTTGGGCAGTTACTCCTACGAGCAGTACTTC. Amino acids: CASSLEVLGSYSYEQYF. Supplemented by reference TRBV28 and TRBJ2-7, the full variable domain reads DVKVTQSSRYLVKRTGEKVFLECVQDMDHENMFWYRQDPGLGLRLIYFSYDVKMKEKGDIPEGYSVSREKKERFSLILESASTNQTSMYLCASSLEVLGSYSYEQYFGPGTRLTVT.

This chain joins TRBV28 and TRBJ2-3, with D maybe TRBD1 (5 bases). The CDR3 is made up of 14 amino acids. Looked up from germline, CDR1 is MDHEN and CDR2 is SYDVKM. Trimming took 6 bases from V and 3 from J, leaving 13 bases between them. CDR3 protein: CASRQQGTTDTQYF. CDR3 in DNA: TGTGCCAGCAGGCAGCAGGGAACGACAGATACGCAGTATTTT.